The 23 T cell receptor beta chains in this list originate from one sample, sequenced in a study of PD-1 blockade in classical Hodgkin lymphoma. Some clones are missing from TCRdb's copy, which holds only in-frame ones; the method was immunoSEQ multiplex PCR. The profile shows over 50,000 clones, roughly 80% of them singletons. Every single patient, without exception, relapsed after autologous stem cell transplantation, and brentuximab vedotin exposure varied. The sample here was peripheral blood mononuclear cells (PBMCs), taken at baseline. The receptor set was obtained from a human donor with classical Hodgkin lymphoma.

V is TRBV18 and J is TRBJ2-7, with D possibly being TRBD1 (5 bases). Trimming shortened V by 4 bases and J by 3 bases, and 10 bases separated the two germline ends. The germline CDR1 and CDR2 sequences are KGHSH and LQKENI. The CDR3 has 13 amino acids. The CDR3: CASSLPDSYEQYF. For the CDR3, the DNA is TGTGCCAGCTCACTTCCCGACAGCTACGAGCAGTACTTC.

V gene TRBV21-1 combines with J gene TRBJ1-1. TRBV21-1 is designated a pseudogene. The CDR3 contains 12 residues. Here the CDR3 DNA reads TGTGCCAGCAGCGGACGGACCGGTGAAGCTTTCTTT. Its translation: CASSGRTGEAFF.

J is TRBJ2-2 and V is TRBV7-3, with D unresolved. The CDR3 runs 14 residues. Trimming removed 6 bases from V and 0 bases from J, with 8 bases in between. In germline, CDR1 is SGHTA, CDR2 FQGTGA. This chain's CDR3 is CASRVSTNTGELFF. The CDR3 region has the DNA TGTGCCAGCAGGGTGTCAACGAACACCGGGGAGCTGTTTTTT.

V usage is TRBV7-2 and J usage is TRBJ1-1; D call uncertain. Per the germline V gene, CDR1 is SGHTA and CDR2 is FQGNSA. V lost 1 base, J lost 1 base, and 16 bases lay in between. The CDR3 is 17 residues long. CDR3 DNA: TGTGCCAGCAGCTTAGAAGACGATCTACACCCGAACACTGAAGCTTTCTTT. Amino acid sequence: CASSLEDDLHPNTEAFF.

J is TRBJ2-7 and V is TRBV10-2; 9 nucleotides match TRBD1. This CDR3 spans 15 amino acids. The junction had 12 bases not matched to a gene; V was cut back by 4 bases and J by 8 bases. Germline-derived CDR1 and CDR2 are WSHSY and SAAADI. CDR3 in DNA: TGCGCCAGCAGTGCCCGGGACAGGGCAGGACTCAAGCAGTACGTC. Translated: CASSARDRAGLKQYV.

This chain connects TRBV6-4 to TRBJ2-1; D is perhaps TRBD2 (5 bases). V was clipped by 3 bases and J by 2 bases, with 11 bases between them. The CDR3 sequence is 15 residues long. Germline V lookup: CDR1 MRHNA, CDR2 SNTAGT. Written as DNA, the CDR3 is TGTGCCAGCAGTGATGACGGAGGTCCCTACAATGAGCAGTTCTTC. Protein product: CASSDDGGPYNEQFF.

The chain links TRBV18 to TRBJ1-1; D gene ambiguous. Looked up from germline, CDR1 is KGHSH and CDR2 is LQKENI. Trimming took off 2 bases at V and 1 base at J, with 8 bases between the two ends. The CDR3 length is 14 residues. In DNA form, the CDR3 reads TGTGCCAGCTCACCAGGTCTTCGGAACACTGAAGCTTTCTTT. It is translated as CASSPGLRNTEAFF.

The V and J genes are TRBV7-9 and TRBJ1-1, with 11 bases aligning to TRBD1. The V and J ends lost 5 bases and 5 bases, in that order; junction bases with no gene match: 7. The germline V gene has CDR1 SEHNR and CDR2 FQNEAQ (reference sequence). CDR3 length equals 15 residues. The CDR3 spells CASSLQGTGGTEAFF. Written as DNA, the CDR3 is TGTGCCAGCAGCCTCCAAGGGACAGGGGGTACTGAAGCTTTCTTT.

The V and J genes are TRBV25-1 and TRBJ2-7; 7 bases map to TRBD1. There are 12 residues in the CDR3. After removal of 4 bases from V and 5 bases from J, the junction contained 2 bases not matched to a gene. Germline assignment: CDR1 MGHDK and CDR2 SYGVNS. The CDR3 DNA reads TGTGCCAGCAGTGGGGACAGTAACGAGCAGTACTTC. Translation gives CASSGDSNEQYF.

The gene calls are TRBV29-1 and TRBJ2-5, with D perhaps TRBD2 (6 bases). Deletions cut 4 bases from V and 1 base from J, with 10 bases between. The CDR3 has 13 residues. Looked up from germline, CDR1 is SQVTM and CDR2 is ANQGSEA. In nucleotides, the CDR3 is TGCAGCGTTGTTTGGCGGGGCCAAGAGACCCAGTACTTC. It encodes CSVVWRGQETQYF.

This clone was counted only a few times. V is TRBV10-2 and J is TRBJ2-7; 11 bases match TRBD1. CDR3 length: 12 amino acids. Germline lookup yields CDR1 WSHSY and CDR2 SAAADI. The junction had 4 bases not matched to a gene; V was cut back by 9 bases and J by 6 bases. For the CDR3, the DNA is TGCGCCAGGGCCGGGACAGGGGGCGAGCAGTACGTC. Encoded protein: CARAGTGGEQYV.

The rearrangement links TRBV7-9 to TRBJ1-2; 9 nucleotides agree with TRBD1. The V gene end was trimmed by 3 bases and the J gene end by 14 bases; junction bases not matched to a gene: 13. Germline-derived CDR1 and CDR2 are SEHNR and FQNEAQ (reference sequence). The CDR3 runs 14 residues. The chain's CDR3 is CASSFSSGQGRWTF. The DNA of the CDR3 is TGTGCCAGCAGCTTTAGTAGCGGACAGGGGCGCTGGACCTTC.

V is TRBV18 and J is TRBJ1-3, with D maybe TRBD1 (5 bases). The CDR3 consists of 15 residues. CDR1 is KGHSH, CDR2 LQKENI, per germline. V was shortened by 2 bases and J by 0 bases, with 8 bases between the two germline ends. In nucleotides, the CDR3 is TGTGCCAGCTCACCAGCGGGGGACTCTGGAAACACCATATATTTT. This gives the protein CASSPAGDSGNTIYF.

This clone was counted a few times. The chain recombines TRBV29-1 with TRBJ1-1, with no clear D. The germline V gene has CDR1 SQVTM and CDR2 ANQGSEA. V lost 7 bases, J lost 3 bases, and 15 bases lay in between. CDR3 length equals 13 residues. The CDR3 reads CSATSRWDTEAFF. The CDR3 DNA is TGCAGCGCCACGTCCCGGTGGGACACTGAAGCTTTCTTT. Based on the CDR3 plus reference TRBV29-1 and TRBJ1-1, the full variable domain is SAVISQKPSRDICQRGTSLTIQCQVDSQVTMMFWYRQQPGQSLTLIATANQGSEATYESGFVIDKFPISRPNLTFSTLTVSNMSPEDSSIYLCSATSRWDTEAFFGQGTRLTVV.

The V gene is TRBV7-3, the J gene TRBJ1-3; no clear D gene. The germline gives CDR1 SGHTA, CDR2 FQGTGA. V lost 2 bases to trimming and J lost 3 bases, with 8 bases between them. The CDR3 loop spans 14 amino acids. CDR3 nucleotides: TGTGCCAGCAGCTTAGGGGTTGGTGGAAACACCATATATTTT. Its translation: CASSLGVGGNTIYF.

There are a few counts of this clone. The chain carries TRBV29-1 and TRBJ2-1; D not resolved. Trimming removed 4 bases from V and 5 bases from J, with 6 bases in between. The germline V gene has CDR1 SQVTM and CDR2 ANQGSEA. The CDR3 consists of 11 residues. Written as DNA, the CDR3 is TGCAGCGTTGTATCAGACAATGAGCAGTTCTTC. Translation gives CSVVSDNEQFF.

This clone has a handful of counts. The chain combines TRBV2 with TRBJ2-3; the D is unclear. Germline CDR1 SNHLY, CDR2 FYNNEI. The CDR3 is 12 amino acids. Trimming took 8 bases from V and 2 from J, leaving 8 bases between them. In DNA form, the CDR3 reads TGTGCCAGCGGGTGGGTCACAGATACGCAGTATTTT. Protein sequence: CASGWVTDTQYF.

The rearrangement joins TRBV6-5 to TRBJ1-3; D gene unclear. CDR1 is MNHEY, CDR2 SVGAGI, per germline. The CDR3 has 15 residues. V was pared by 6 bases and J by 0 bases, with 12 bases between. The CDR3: CASSTFSSSGNTIYF. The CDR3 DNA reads TGTGCCAGCAGCACCTTCAGTAGCTCTGGAAACACCATATATTTT.

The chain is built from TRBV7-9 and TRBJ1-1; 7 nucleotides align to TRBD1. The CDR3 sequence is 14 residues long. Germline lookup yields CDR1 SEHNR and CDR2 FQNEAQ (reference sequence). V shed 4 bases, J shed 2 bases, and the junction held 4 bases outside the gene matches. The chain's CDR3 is CASSWGTDNTEAFF. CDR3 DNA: TGTGCCAGCAGCTGGGGGACAGACAACACTGAAGCTTTCTTT.

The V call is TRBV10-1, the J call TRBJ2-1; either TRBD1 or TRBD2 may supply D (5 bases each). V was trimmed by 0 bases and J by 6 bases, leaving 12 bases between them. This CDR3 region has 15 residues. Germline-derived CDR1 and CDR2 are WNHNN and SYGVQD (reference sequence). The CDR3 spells CASSESESGGNEQFF. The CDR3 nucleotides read TGCGCCAGCAGTGAGTCAGAGTCTGGGGGCAATGAGCAGTTCTTC.

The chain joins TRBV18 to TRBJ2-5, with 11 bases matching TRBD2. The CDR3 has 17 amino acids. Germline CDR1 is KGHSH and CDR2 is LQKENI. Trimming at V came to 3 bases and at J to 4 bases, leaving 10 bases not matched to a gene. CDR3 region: CASSPQFLAGGVETQYF. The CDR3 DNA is TGTGCCAGCTCACCTCAGTTCCTAGCGGGAGGAGTAGAGACCCAGTACTTC. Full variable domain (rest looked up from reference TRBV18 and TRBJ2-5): NAGVMQNPRHLVRRRGQEARLRCSPMKGHSHVYWYRQLPEEGLKFMVYLQKENIIDESGMPKERFSAEFPKEGPSILRIQQVVRGDSAAYFCASSPQFLAGGVETQYFGPGTRLLVL.

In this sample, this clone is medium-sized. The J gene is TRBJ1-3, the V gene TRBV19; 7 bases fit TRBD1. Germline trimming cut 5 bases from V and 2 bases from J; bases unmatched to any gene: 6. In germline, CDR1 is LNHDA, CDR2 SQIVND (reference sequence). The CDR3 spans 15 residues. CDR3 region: CASSPDRLAGNTIYF. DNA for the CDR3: TGTGCCAGTAGTCCGGACAGGTTAGCTGGAAACACCATATATTTT.

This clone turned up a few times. CDR3 loop: CASSPETSGRVYEQYV. In DNA form, the CDR3 reads TGTGCCAGCAGCCCCGAGACTAGCGGGAGGGTGTACGAGCAGTACGTC. The V call is TRBV28, the J call TRBJ2-7; 14 bases map to TRBD2. After removal of 6 bases from V and 4 bases from J, the junction contained 8 bases not matched to a gene. The CDR3 sequence is 16 residues long. From germline, CDR1 is MDHEN and CDR2 SYDVKM.